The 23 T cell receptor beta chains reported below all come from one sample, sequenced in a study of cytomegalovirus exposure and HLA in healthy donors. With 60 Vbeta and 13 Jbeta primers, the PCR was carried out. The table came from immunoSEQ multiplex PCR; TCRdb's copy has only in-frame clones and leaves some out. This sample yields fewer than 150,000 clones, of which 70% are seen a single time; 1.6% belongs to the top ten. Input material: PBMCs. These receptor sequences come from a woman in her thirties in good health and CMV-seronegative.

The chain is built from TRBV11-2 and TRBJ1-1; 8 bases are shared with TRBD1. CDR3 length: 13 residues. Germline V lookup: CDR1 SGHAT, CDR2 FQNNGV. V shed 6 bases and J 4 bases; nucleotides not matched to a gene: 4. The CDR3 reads CASRGQAGTEAFF. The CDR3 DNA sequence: TGTGCCAGCAGGGGACAGGCGGGCACTGAAGCTTTCTTT.

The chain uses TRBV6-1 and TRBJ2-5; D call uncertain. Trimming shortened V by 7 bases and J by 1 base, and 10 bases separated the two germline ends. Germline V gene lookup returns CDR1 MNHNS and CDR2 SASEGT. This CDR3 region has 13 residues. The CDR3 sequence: CASTSEPQETQYF. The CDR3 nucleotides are TGTGCCAGCACGTCGGAGCCCCAAGAGACCCAGTACTTC.

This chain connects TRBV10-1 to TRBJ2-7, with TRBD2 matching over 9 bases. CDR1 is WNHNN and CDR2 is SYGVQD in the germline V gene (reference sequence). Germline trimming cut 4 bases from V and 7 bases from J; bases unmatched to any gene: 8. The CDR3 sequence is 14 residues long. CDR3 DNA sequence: TGCGCCAGCAGTGCTGCTAGCGGGATATCTGAGCAGTACTTC. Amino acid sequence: CASSAASGISEQYF.

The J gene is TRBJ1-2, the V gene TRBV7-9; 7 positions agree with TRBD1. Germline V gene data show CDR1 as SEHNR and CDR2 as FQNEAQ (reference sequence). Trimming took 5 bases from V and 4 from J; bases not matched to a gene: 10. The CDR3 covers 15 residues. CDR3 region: CASSARDRASYGYTF. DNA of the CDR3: TGTGCCAGCAGCGCCCGGGACAGAGCAAGCTATGGCTACACCTTC.

The CDR3 DNA sequence: TGTGCCAGCTCACCTGGCTGGTACCAAGAGACCCAGTACTTC. Protein: CASSPGWYQETQYF. The chain recombines TRBV18 with TRBJ2-5, with unresolved D. With 3 bases removed from V and 0 bases from J, the gap between germline ends came to 8 bases. From germline, CDR1 is KGHSH and CDR2 LQKENI. This CDR3 has 14 amino acids.

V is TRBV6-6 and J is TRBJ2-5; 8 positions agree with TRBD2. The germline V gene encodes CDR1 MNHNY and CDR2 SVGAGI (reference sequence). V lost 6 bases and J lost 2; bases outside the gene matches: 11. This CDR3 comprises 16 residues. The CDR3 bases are TGTGCCAGCAGCCGGGGGGGGGACCTGGGGCAAGAGACCCAGTACTTC. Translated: CASSRGGDLGQETQYF.

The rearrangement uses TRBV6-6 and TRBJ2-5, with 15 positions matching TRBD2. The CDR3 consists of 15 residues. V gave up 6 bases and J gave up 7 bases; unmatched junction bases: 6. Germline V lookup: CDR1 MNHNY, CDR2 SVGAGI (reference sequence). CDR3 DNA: TGTGCCAGCAGGATGGGACTAGCGGGAGGAGGGACCCAGTACTTC. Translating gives CASRMGLAGGGTQYF.

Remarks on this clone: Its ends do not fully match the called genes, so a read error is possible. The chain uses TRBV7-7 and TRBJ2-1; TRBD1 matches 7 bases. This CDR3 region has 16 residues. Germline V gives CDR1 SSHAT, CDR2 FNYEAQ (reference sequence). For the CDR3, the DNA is TGTGCTAGCAGCTTAGCAGTGACAGGGATACCAAATGAGCAGTTCTTC. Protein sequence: CASSLAVTGIPNEQFF.

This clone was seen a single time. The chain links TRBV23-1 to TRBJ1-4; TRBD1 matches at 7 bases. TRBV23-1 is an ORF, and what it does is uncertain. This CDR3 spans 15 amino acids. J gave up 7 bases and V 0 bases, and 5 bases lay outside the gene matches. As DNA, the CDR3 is TGCGCCAGCAGTCAATCGAGGGGGCGAGTTGAAAAACTGTTTTTT. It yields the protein CASSQSRGRVEKLFF.

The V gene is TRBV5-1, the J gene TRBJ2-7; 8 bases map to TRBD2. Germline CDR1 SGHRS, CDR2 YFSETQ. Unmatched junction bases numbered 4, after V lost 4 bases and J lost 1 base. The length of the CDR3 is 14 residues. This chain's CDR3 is CASSLGLGSYEQYF. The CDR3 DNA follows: TGCGCCAGCAGCCTGGGACTAGGTTCCTACGAGCAGTACTTC.

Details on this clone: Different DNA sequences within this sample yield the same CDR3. DNA of the CDR3: TGTGCCAGCAGTTCAAGGGGGGAGACCCAGTACTTC. Translation gives CASSSRGETQYF. V is TRBV6-5 and J is TRBJ2-5; possibly TRBD1 for D (6 bases). V was pared by 4 bases and J by 5 bases, with 8 bases between. CDR1 is MNHEY, CDR2 SVGAGI, per germline. The CDR3 contains 12 residues.

CDR3 residues: CASREQQGSYNSPLHF. CDR3 sequence (DNA): TGTGCCAGCAGGGAACAACAGGGCTCCTATAATTCACCCCTCCACTTT. The rearrangement links TRBV2 to TRBJ1-6; maybe TRBD1 (6 bases). Germline V gene data show CDR1 as SNHLY and CDR2 as FYNNEI. Trimming left V 6 bases short and J 0 bases short, with 12 bases between. The CDR3 sequence is 16 residues long.

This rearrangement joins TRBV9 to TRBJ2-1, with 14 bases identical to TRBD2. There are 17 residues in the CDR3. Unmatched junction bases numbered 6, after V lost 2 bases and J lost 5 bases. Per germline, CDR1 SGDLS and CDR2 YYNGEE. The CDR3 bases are TGTGCCAGCAGCGTTGGGACTAGCGGGAGTTTCGACAATGAGCAGTTCTTC. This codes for CASSVGTSGSFDNEQFF.

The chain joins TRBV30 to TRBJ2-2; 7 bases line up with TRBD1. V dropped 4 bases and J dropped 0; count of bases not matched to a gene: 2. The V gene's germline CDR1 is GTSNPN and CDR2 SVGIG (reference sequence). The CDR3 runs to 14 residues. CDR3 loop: CAWKGQPNTGELFF. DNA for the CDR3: TGTGCCTGGAAGGGACAGCCGAACACCGGGGAGCTGTTTTTT.

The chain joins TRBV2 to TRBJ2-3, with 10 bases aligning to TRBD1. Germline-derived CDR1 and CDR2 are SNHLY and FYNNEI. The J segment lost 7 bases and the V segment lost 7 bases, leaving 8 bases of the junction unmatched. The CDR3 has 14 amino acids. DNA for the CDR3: TGTGCCAGCACCTCCGGGACAGGGGCAAATACGCAGTATTTT. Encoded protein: CASTSGTGANTQYF.

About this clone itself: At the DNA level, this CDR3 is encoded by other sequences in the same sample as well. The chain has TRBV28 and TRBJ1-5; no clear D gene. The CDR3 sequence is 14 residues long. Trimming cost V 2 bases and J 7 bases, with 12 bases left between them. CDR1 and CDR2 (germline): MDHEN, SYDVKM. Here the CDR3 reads CASSLVRDGQPQHF. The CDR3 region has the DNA TGTGCCAGCAGTTTAGTCCGGGATGGCCAGCCCCAGCATTTT.

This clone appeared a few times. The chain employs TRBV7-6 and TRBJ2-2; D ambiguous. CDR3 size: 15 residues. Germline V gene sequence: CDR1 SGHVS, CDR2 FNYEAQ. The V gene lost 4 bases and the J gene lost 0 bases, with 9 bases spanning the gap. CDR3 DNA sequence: TGTGCCAGCAGCTCCTCAACATCGAACACCGGGGAGCTGTTTTTT. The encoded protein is CASSSSTSNTGELFF.

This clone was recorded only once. CDR3 sequence: CASGPTITLADTDTQYF. In nucleotides, the CDR3 is TGCGCCAGCGGCCCGACCATAACACTAGCCGACACAGATACGCAGTATTTT. The chain is built from TRBV5-1 and TRBJ2-3; TRBD2 is a possible D gene (6 bases). Per the germline V gene, CDR1 is SGHRS and CDR2 is YFSETQ. Trimming took off 7 bases at V and 2 bases at J, with 23 bases between the two ends. The CDR3 is made up of 17 amino acids.

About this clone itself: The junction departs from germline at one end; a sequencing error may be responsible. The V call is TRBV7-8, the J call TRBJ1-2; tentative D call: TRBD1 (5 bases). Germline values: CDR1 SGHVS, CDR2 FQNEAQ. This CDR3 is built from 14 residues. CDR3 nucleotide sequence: TGTGCCAGCAGCTCTCAACAGGCCCCCTATGGCCACACCTTC. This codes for CASSSQQAPYGHTF. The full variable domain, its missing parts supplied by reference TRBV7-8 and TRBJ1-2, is GAGVSQSPRYKVAKRGQDVALRCDPISGHVSLFWYQQALGQGPEFLTYFQNEAQLDKSGLPSDRFFAERPEGSVSTLKIQRTQQEDSAVYLCASSSQQAPYGHTFGSGTRLTVV.

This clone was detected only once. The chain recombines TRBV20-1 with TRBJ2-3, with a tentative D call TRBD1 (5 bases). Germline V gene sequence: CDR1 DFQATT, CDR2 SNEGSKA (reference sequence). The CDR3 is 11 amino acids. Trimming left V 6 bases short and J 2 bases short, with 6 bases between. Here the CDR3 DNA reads TGCAGTGCCAGGGACACAGATACGCAGTATTTT. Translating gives CSARDTDTQYF.

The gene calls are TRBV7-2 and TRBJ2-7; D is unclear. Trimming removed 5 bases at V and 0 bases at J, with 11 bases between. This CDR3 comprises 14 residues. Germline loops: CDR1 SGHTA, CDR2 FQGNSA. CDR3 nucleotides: TGTGCCAGCAGCCCGCAGGTAGGCTCCTACGAGCAGTACTTC. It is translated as CASSPQVGSYEQYF.

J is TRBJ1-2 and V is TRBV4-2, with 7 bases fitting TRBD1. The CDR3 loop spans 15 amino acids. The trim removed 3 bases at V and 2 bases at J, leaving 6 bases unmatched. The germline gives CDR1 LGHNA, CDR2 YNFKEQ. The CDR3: CASSHPDRRNYGYTF. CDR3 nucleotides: TGTGCCAGCAGCCACCCGGACAGGAGAAACTATGGCTACACCTTC.

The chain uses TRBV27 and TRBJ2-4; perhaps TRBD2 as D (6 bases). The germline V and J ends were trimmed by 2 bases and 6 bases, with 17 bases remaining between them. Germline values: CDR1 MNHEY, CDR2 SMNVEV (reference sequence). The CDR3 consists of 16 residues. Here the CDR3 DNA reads TGTGCCAGCAGTTTACGCCCGATTACGGGGGTAAACATTCAGTACTTC. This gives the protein CASSLRPITGVNIQYF.